This T cell receptor beta chain emerged from a study of Ad26.COV2.S vaccination and SARS-CoV-2 variants. Treatment reported: roughly 19 received Ad26.COV2.S at low or high dose, single or two shots; several received placebo; per-sample allocation not given. It was on day 63 after the first vaccine or placebo injection that samples were taken. The administered vaccine (an Ad26 vector) expressed Wuhan-strain SARS-CoV-2 spike. Sequencing used immunoSEQ multiplex PCR; TCRdb keeps in-frame clones, though not all of them. Here the sample spans hundreds of thousands of clones, roughly 90% being singletons. The CDR3 has 15 amino acids. CDR1 is GTSNPN, CDR2 SVGIG, per germline (reference sequence). V lost 3 bases to trimming and J lost 6 bases, with 17 bases between them.

The chain combines TRBV30 with TRBJ1-4; D remains unclear. The source of this sequence is a person aged 18-65 years who received the Ad26.COV2.S COVID-19 vaccine or a placebo. The starting material was peripheral blood, obtained in a trial of Ad26.COV2.S vaccine versus placebo. The chain's CDR3 is CAWSPMARRDEKLFF. DNA for the CDR3: TGTGCCTGGAGCCCCATGGCCCGCCGGGATGAAAAACTGTTTTTT.